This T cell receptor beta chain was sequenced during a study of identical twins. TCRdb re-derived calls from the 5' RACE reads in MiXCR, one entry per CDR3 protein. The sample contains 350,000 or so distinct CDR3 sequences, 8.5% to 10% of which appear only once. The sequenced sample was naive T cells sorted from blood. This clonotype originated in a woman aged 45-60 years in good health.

The CDR3 nucleotides read TGTGCCAGCAGCAAAGGGGACTTCTACCCTCCCTACGAGCAGTACGTC. Residues: CASSKGDFYPPYEQYV. The V call is TRBV21-1, the J call TRBJ2-7; TRBD2 reflects the table's D call only, with no check against the DNA. TRBV21-1 is a recognized pseudogene. The CDR3 runs to 16 residues.